A selection of T cell receptor beta chains follows, all from one sample in a study of blood T cell repertoires in COVID-19. Produced via immunoSEQ multiplex PCR; TCRdb's table is partial and in-frame only. The table records about 670,000 clones, 70% to 90% of them present only once. Sequenced sample: peripheral blood. Every receptor here comes from a woman aged 18-29 years with acute or convalescent COVID-19. Both conserved end residues are part of each CDR3. Each record gives: D gene, V gene, J gene, clone size, CDR3 DNA, CDR3 protein. A D gene is named only where the DNA matches it firmly. Part of the rows lack a size; the others show once, few, many or a class for expanded clones.

d_gene: .
v_gene: TRBV11-3
j_gene: TRBJ2-1
abundance: .
CDR3nt: TGTGCCAGCAGCTTAGGGACCCGAGGGAGTGAGCAGTTCTTC
CDR3aa: CASSLGTRGSEQFF

d_gene: .
v_gene: TRBV9
j_gene: TRBJ2-7
abundance: once
CDR3nt: TGTGCCAGCAGCGTAGGGACAAACTACGAGCAGTACTTC
CDR3aa: CASSVGTNYEQYF

d_gene: TRBD1
v_gene: TRBV2
j_gene: TRBJ1-2
abundance: .
CDR3nt: TGTGCCAGCAGTGTTGACAGGGTGGCCTATGGCTACACCTTC
CDR3aa: CASSVDRVAYGYTF

d_gene: .
v_gene: TRBV28
j_gene: TRBJ1-6
abundance: .
CDR3nt: TGTGCCAGCCAAGAGGGTTCACCCCTCCACTTT
CDR3aa: CASQEGSPLHF

d_gene: .
v_gene: TRBV6-5
j_gene: TRBJ1-2
abundance: .
CDR3nt: TGTGCCAGCAGTTACTCCGCGACAATGGACTATGGCTACACCTTC
CDR3aa: CASSYSATMDYGYTF

d_gene: .
v_gene: TRBV6-5
j_gene: TRBJ1-6
abundance: .
CDR3nt: TGTGCCAGCACCATAGTCTCCCTCAATTCACCCCTCCACTTT
CDR3aa: CASTIVSLNSPLHF

d_gene: .
v_gene: TRBV27
j_gene: TRBJ1-2
abundance: .
CDR3nt: TGTGCCAGCAGTTTAGCGGAGATGAAGGATGGCTACACCTTC
CDR3aa: CASSLAEMKDGYTF

d_gene: TRBD2
v_gene: TRBV6-5
j_gene: TRBJ2-3
abundance: .
CDR3nt: TGTGCCAGCAGTTATCGCGGGGGGACAGATACGCAGTATTTT
CDR3aa: CASSYRGGTDTQYF

d_gene: TRBD2
v_gene: TRBV5-1
j_gene: TRBJ2-6
abundance: .
CDR3nt: TGCGCCAGCAGCTTGTGGGGGGGAGATGCCAACGTCCTGACTTTC
CDR3aa: CASSLWGGDANVLTF

d_gene: TRBD1
v_gene: TRBV6-5
j_gene: TRBJ1-1
abundance: .
CDR3nt: TGTGCCAGCAGTTACGGCGACAGGGGAGCTGAAGCTTTCTTT
CDR3aa: CASSYGDRGAEAFF

d_gene: TRBD1
v_gene: TRBV14
j_gene: TRBJ1-4
abundance: .
CDR3nt: TGTGCCAGCAGCCTCTACAGGGGAGCTAATGAAAAACTGTTTTTT
CDR3aa: CASSLYRGANEKLFF

d_gene: TRBD1
v_gene: TRBV2
j_gene: TRBJ1-1
abundance: .
CDR3nt: TGTGCCAGCAGTGGTCAGACAGGGTACGCTGAAGCTTTCTTT
CDR3aa: CASSGQTGYAEAFF

d_gene: TRBD1
v_gene: TRBV5-1
j_gene: TRBJ1-4
abundance: .
CDR3nt: TGCGCCAGCAGCCCGACAGGGTACGAAAAACTGTTTTTT
CDR3aa: CASSPTGYEKLFF

d_gene: .
v_gene: TRBV12-5
j_gene: TRBJ1-1
abundance: .
CDR3nt: TGTGCTAGTGGTACTTACAGGGTAGGTACTGAAGCTTTCTTT
CDR3aa: CASGTYRVGTEAFF

d_gene: TRBD2
v_gene: TRBV5-1
j_gene: TRBJ2-1
abundance: .
CDR3nt: TGCGCCAGCAGCTCCCCTGAACTAGCGGGGGGGTGGAATGAGCAGTTCTTC
CDR3aa: CASSSPELAGGWNEQFF

d_gene: TRBD2
v_gene: TRBV6-6
j_gene: TRBJ2-3
abundance: .
CDR3nt: TGTGCCAGCAGACGAAGACTAGCGGGGGCAGATACGCAGTATTTT
CDR3aa: CASRRRLAGADTQYF

d_gene: TRBD2
v_gene: TRBV5-4
j_gene: TRBJ2-1
abundance: .
CDR3nt: TGTGCCAGCAGCTACCCGGGGGGGCCCCGTAATGAGCAGTTCTTC
CDR3aa: CASSYPGGPRNEQFF

d_gene: .
v_gene: TRBV4-3
j_gene: TRBJ2-7
abundance: .
CDR3nt: TGCGCCAGCAGCCAAGGGCAGGCCCTTTCCTACGAGCAGTACTTC
CDR3aa: CASSQGQALSYEQYF

d_gene: TRBD1
v_gene: TRBV27
j_gene: TRBJ2-7
abundance: .
CDR3nt: TGTGCCACTCTCCGGGACAGGGCCTACGAGCAGTACTTC
CDR3aa: CATLRDRAYEQYF